These T cell receptor beta chains were read from a single sample in a study of OX40 agonist ivuxolimab in advanced cancers. Assay used: immunoSEQ multiplex PCR; TCRdb lists only in-frame clones, some missing. The table records about 64,000 clones, around 93% of them present only once. Sample: CD4+ or CD8+ T cells sorted from blood, taken in a trial of the OX40 agonist ivuxolimab. These receptors were collected from an adult with an advanced solid tumor such as melanoma, head and neck, liver or kidney cancer. The CDR3 runs from the conserved cysteine through the conserved F or W. The order of the fields is clone size, V gene, CDR3 length, D gene, J gene, CDR3 DNA, CDR3 protein. A D gene is named only where the DNA matches it firmly. The listing skips clone size in some rows; elsewhere it reads once, few, many or a size class.

size: .
V: TRBV15
length: 13
D: .
J: TRBJ1-5
DNA: TGTGCCACCAGCATCAGGGTTGCTCAGCCCCAGCATTTT
CDR3: CATSIRVAQPQHF

size: once
V: TRBV7-8
length: 15
D: .
J: TRBJ2-2
DNA: TGTGCCAGCAGCTTAGAAGTCGAGTCCACCGGGGAGCTGTTTTTT
CDR3: CASSLEVESTGELFF

size: .
V: TRBV2
length: 14
D: .
J: TRBJ2-2
DNA: TGTGCCAGCAGCGAAACTCAGAACACCGGGGAGCTGTTTTTT
CDR3: CASSETQNTGELFF

size: .
V: TRBV5-1
length: 16
D: TRBD2
J: TRBJ2-1
DNA: TGCGCCAGCAGCTCACTAACTAGCGGAAACCGCAATGAGCAGTTCTTC
CDR3: CASSSLTSGNRNEQFF

size: .
V: TRBV5-1
length: 15
D: TRBD2
J: TRBJ2-7
DNA: TGCGCCAGCAGCTTATCTAGCGGGAGCTTCTACGAGCAGTACTTC
CDR3: CASSLSSGSFYEQYF

size: .
V: TRBV4-3
length: 15
D: TRBD1
J: TRBJ1-2
DNA: TGCGCCAGCAGCCAAGAGGGGACAGGGGACTATGGCTACACCTTC
CDR3: CASSQEGTGDYGYTF

size: .
V: TRBV19
length: 17
D: TRBD2
J: TRBJ2-1
DNA: TGTGCCAGTAGTATAGTGTCGACGGGACTAGCGGGAAATGAGCAGTTCTTC
CDR3: CASSIVSTGLAGNEQFF

size: .
V: TRBV19
length: 18
D: TRBD1
J: TRBJ2-6
DNA: TGTGCCAGTAGTCCGGGACAGGGGTATTCGTCTGGGGCCAACGTCCTGACTTTC
CDR3: CASSPGQGYSSGANVLTF

size: .
V: TRBV9
length: 16
D: TRBD2
J: TRBJ2-3
DNA: TGTGCCAGCAGCGTCGGGACTAGCGATCGCACAGATACGCAGTATTTT
CDR3: CASSVGTSDRTDTQYF

size: .
V: TRBV6-6
length: 15
D: TRBD1
J: TRBJ1-4
DNA: TGTGCCAGCAGCGACAGGGGGCGTGTTAATGAAAAACTGTTTTTT
CDR3: CASSDRGRVNEKLFF

size: .
V: TRBV5-1
length: 16
D: TRBD2
J: TRBJ2-3
DNA: TGCGCCAGCAGCATGGGGACTAGCGGTAGCACAGATACGCAGTATTTT
CDR3: CASSMGTSGSTDTQYF

size: once
V: TRBV18
length: 15
D: .
J: TRBJ1-1
DNA: TGTGCCAGCTCACCACCGTACAGCCAGAACACTGAAGCTTTCTTT
CDR3: CASSPPYSQNTEAFF

size: .
V: TRBV9
length: 15
D: TRBD1
J: TRBJ2-3
DNA: TGTGCCAGCAGCGTGACGGGACAGAGCACAGATACGCAGTATTTT
CDR3: CASSVTGQSTDTQYF

size: few
V: TRBV29-1
length: 13
D: .
J: TRBJ2-7
DNA: TGCAGCGTTGGAGTCACCCCTACCTACGAGCAGTACTTC
CDR3: CSVGVTPTYEQYF

size: once
V: TRBV6-5
length: 15
D: .
J: TRBJ1-3
DNA: TGTGCCAGCAGTTACGGTGGGGGGTCCGGAAACACCATATATTTT
CDR3: CASSYGGGSGNTIYF

size: once
V: TRBV29-1
length: 13
D: .
J: TRBJ2-2
DNA: TGCAGCGTTGGACAGTTTGGGGCCGGGGAGCTGTTTTTT
CDR3: CSVGQFGAGELFF

size: few
V: TRBV2
length: 14
D: .
J: TRBJ1-4
DNA: TGTGCCAGCAGTGAGGGGCTGACTAATGAAAAACTGTTTTTT
CDR3: CASSEGLTNEKLFF

size: .
V: TRBV4-3
length: 15
D: .
J: TRBJ2-7
DNA: TGCGCCAGCAGCCAAGATTTCCAGGGGACCTACGAGCAGTACTTC
CDR3: CASSQDFQGTYEQYF

size: .
V: TRBV5-1
length: 17
D: TRBD2
J: TRBJ2-2
DNA: TGCGCCAGCAGAGGTGGGACTAGCGGACCGAACACCGGGGAGCTGTTTTTT
CDR3: CASRGGTSGPNTGELFF

size: .
V: TRBV21-1
length: 23
D: .
J: TRBJ1-1
DNA: TGTGCCAGCAGCAAATCTGGGGCTCGAACTACTAGAAACAGGGGGAGGCTGAACACTGAAGCTTTCTTT
CDR3: CASSKSGARTTRNRGRLNTEAFF

size: .
V: TRBV19
length: 13
D: TRBD1
J: TRBJ1-1
DNA: TGTGCCAGTTGGGACAGGAGGAACAGTAAAGCTTTCTTT
CDR3: CASWDRRNSKAFF

size: .
V: TRBV18
length: 14
D: .
J: TRBJ1-3
DNA: TGTGCCAGCTCACCAACAAGGACTGGAAACACCATATATTTT
CDR3: CASSPTRTGNTIYF

size: .
V: TRBV2
length: 17
D: TRBD1
J: TRBJ1-5
DNA: TGTGCCAGCAGTGCGGGACAGGGACTCAAGAAGGATCAGCCCCAGCATTTT
CDR3: CASSAGQGLKKDQPQHF

size: .
V: TRBV5-1
length: 13
D: .
J: TRBJ2-2
DNA: TGCGCCAGCAGCTTGGACGACACCGGGGAGCTGTTTTTT
CDR3: CASSLDDTGELFF

size: .
V: TRBV7-2
length: 17
D: TRBD1
J: TRBJ1-5
DNA: TGTGCCAGCAGCTTAGTGGGGACAGGACCCTACAAATGGCCCCAGCATTTT
CDR3: CASSLVGTGPYKWPQHF

size: .
V: TRBV28
length: 13
D: .
J: TRBJ2-7
DNA: TGTGCCAGCAGCCAAATCCACTCCTACGAGCAGTACTTC
CDR3: CASSQIHSYEQYF

size: .
V: TRBV7-2
length: 14
D: .
J: TRBJ2-1
DNA: TGTGCCAGCAGCCGGCTAGGGCGGGGTCGAGAGCAGTTCTTC
CDR3: CASSRLGRGREQFF

size: .
V: TRBV28
length: 16
D: .
J: TRBJ1-1
DNA: TGTGCCAGCCGGGGGGGGACTAACTTACGTGGAACTGAAGCTTTCTTT
CDR3: CASRGGTNLRGTEAFF

size: .
V: TRBV2
length: 15
D: .
J: TRBJ2-3
DNA: TGTGCCAGCATGGGGGTGACGTCTAGCACAGATACGCAGTATTTT
CDR3: CASMGVTSSTDTQYF

size: .
V: TRBV27
length: 16
D: TRBD2
J: TRBJ2-1
DNA: TGTGCCAGCAGAGTCATGGGACTAGTAATGTCGAATGAGCAGTTCTTC
CDR3: CASRVMGLVMSNEQFF

size: .
V: TRBV5-6
length: 16
D: .
J: TRBJ1-1
DNA: TGTGCCAGCAGCTTTATTAGATTAAGTTGGGGGTCTGAAGCTTTCTTT
CDR3: CASSFIRLSWGSEAFF

size: .
V: TRBV4-1
length: 15
D: .
J: TRBJ2-7
DNA: TGCGCCAGCAGCCAAGATCATGGCCTATCCTACGGGCAGTACTTC
CDR3: CASSQDHGLSYGQYF

size: .
V: TRBV6-5
length: 15
D: .
J: TRBJ1-4
DNA: TGTGCCAGCAGTTACGGCGGCAAAATTAATGAAAAACTGTTTTTT
CDR3: CASSYGGKINEKLFF

size: .
V: TRBV21-1
length: 14
D: .
J: TRBJ2-7
DNA: TGTGCCAGCAGCCTGGCAGGTAGCTCCTACGAGCAGTACTTC
CDR3: CASSLAGSSYEQYF

size: .
V: TRBV10-3
length: 16
D: .
J: TRBJ2-7
DNA: TGTGCCATCAGTGAGTCGCCTACTCAGTCGGCCTACGAGCAGTACTTC
CDR3: CAISESPTQSAYEQYF

size: .
V: TRBV12-5
length: 14
D: .
J: TRBJ1-1
DNA: TGTGCTAGTGGGGCAGGGGAACTGAACACTGAAGCTTTCTTT
CDR3: CASGAGELNTEAFF

size: .
V: TRBV2
length: 14
D: .
J: TRBJ1-5
DNA: TGTGCCAGCAGTCCCGACAGATACAATCAGCCCCAGCATTTT
CDR3: CASSPDRYNQPQHF

size: .
V: TRBV6-1
length: 15
D: .
J: TRBJ2-3
DNA: TGTGCCAGCAGTGAAAGTATAGGGGGCACAGATACGCAGTATTTT
CDR3: CASSESIGGTDTQYF

size: .
V: TRBV14
length: 16
D: .
J: TRBJ2-3
DNA: TGTGCCAGCAGCCCGCCTGGCGTCACCAGCACAGATACGCAGTATTTT
CDR3: CASSPPGVTSTDTQYF

size: .
V: TRBV9
length: 16
D: .
J: TRBJ2-1
DNA: TGTGCCAGCAGCGTGGTCAGCCGGGCCTCTGGGAATGAGCAGTTCTTC
CDR3: CASSVVSRASGNEQFF

size: .
V: TRBV29-1
length: 14
D: .
J: TRBJ1-1
DNA: TGCAGCGTTGAAGAAGGGGTACTTGGCGTGACAGCTTTCTTT
CDR3: CSVEEGVLGVTAFF

size: .
V: TRBV7-6
length: 16
D: TRBD1
J: TRBJ2-7
DNA: TGTGCCAGCAGTCCCGGGTTGGGGACAGGGGTAGGCGAGCAGTACTTC
CDR3: CASSPGLGTGVGEQYF

size: once
V: TRBV15
length: 20
D: .
J: TRBJ1-1
DNA: TGTGCCACCAGCAGAGATCGCGGTGGCATCCTCCGCGGAGGGAACACTGAAGCTTTCTTT
CDR3: CATSRDRGGILRGGNTEAFF

size: .
V: TRBV10-2
length: 14
D: TRBD1
J: TRBJ1-5
DNA: TGCGCCAGCAGTGAGGGACAGGGGTTGCAGCCCCAGCATTTT
CDR3: CASSEGQGLQPQHF

size: .
V: TRBV27
length: 12
D: .
J: TRBJ2-4
DNA: TGTGCCAGCACAATAGCCAAAAACATTCAGTACTTC
CDR3: CASTIAKNIQYF